The 25 T cell receptor beta chains given below trace back to one sample, sequenced in a study of T cell repertoires in cytomegalovirus infection. One entry per CDR3 protein results from TCRdb running MiXCR on the reads. The table has 300,000 to 450,000 distinct CDR3 sequences, over 15% seen once. Sequenced input: PBMCs. The receptor set was obtained from a human donor in good health (CMV status not recorded). Some clones in this sample may be carry-over from other donors' samples.

This clonotype was found many times. The chain combines TRBV4-1 with TRBJ1-2; tentatively, D is TRBD1 (6 bases). V lost 0 bases, J lost 7 bases, and 15 bases lay in between. Looked up from germline, CDR1 is MGHRA and CDR2 is YSYEKL. CDR3 length: 15 amino acids. The CDR3 DNA reads as TGCGCCAGCAGCCAAGATCATTCGGGGGCGCGTGGCTACACCTTC. This encodes CASSQDHSGARGYTF.

There are a few counts of this clonotype. The chain links TRBV3-1 to TRBJ1-2; D remains ambiguous. The V gene lost 1 base and the J gene lost 6 bases, with 6 bases spanning the gap. Germline CDR1 is LGHDT and CDR2 is YNNKEL (reference sequence). This CDR3 is built from 12 residues. CDR3 DNA: TGTGCCAGCAGCCAAGCCGTCGATGGCTACACCTTC. This codes for CASSQAVDGYTF.

There are many counts of this clonotype. J is TRBJ2-3 and V is TRBV20-1; TRBD2 matches at 14 bases. The junction had 6 bases not matched to a gene; V was cut back by 3 bases and J by 4 bases. Germline CDR1 is DFQATT and CDR2 is SNEGSKA (reference sequence). The CDR3 sequence is 16 residues long. DNA of the CDR3: TGCAGTGCTAGTCCGGGACTAGCGGGAGCGGCAGATACGCAGTATTTT. Translated: CSASPGLAGAADTQYF.

This clonotype appeared a few times. The chain links TRBV7-3 to TRBJ2-2; 7 bases line up with TRBD2. The length of the CDR3 is 18 residues. The V gene's germline CDR1 is SGHTA and CDR2 FQGTGA. V trimming: 5 bases; J trimming: 9 bases; junction bases outside the gene matches: 21. The CDR3 loop reads CASSASPGTMTTVRELFF. CDR3 coding DNA: TGTGCCAGCAGCGCATCACCCGGGACTATGACCACCGTCAGGGAGCTGTTTTTT. Full variable domain (missing parts from reference TRBV7-3 and TRBJ2-2): GAGVSQTPSNKVTEKGKYVELRCDPISGHTALYWYRQSLGQGPEFLIYFQGTGAADDSGLPNDRFFAVRPEGSVSTLKIQRTERGDSAVYLCASSASPGTMTTVRELFFGEGSRLTVL.

This clonotype was recorded a few times. The J gene is TRBJ2-5, the V gene TRBV10-3, with 8 bases that match TRBD1. This CDR3 contains 15 residues. Germline V lookup: CDR1 ENHRY, CDR2 SYGVKD. V dropped 6 bases and J dropped 2; count of bases not matched to a gene: 8. DNA of the CDR3: TGTGCCATCAGCCTTAACAGGGGGATGCAAGAGACCCAGTACTTC. Amino acids: CAISLNRGMQETQYF.

The chain couples TRBV2 to TRBJ1-2; no definite D call. Trimming shortened V by 6 bases and J by 4 bases, and 15 bases separated the two germline ends. This CDR3 is built from 14 residues. Looked up from germline, CDR1 is SNHLY and CDR2 is FYNNEI. DNA of the CDR3: TGTGCCAGCAGATCGGACGGTAAAATCTATGGCTACACCTTC. It translates to CASRSDGKIYGYTF.

Only a few counts were recorded for this clonotype. The rearrangement links TRBV7-9 to TRBJ2-5, with 9 bases aligning to TRBD2. Germline values: CDR1 SEHNR, CDR2 FQNEAQ (reference sequence). V gave up 5 bases and J gave up 5 bases; unmatched junction bases: 6. This CDR3 has 14 residues. CDR3: CASSAGLAHETQYF. The CDR3 coding sequence is TGTGCCAGCAGCGCTGGACTAGCGCATGAGACCCAGTACTTC. Full variable domain (missing parts from reference TRBV7-9 and TRBJ2-5): DTGVSQNPRHKITKRGQNVTFRCDPISEHNRLYWYRQTLGQGPEFLTYFQNEAQLEKSRLLSDRFSAERPKGSFSTLEIQRTEQGDSAMYLCASSAGLAHETQYFGPGTRLLVL.

This rearrangement joins TRBV4-1 to TRBJ1-4; D is unresolved. Germline assignment: CDR1 MGHRA and CDR2 YSYEKL. Between the trimmed V and J ends, which lost 1 base and 5 bases, there was a span of 14 bases. The CDR3 contains 16 residues. CDR3 region: CASSQGSQEVNEKLFF. The CDR3 DNA reads as TGCGCCAGCAGCCAAGGGTCCCAGGAAGTAAATGAAAAACTGTTTTTT.

This clonotype has at least ten counts. This chain uses TRBV7-8 with TRBJ1-4; D is unresolved. V lost 5 bases and J lost 8, with 18 bases in between. Per germline, CDR1 SGHVS and CDR2 FQNEAQ. The CDR3 totals 15 residues. CDR3 sequence (DNA): TGTGCCAGCAGCCAATATCGGACGGAGAGCGAAAAACTGTTTTTT. Protein product: CASSQYRTESEKLFF. The whole variable domain, remainder taken from reference TRBV7-8 and TRBJ1-4, is GAGVSQSPRYKVAKRGQDVALRCDPISGHVSLFWYQQALGQGPEFLTYFQNEAQLDKSGLPSDRFFAERPEGSVSTLKIQRTQQEDSAVYLCASSQYRTESEKLFFGSGTQLSVL.

This clonotype has ten or more counts. The rearrangement joins TRBV6-1 to TRBJ1-1; tentatively, D is TRBD1 (6 bases). V lost 4 bases, J lost 1 base, and 10 bases lay in between. Per germline, CDR1 MNHNS and CDR2 SASEGT. CDR3 length: 14 amino acids. CDR3 nucleotides: TGTGCCAGCAGTGCCATACAGGGGAACACTGAAGCTTTCTTT. Translating it yields CASSAIQGNTEAFF.

V usage is TRBV20-1 and J usage is TRBJ2-3, with D unresolved. V was shortened by 6 bases and J by 2 bases, with 12 bases between the two germline ends. The germline V gene encodes CDR1 DFQATT and CDR2 SNEGSKA (reference sequence). The CDR3 spans 13 residues. CDR3 loop: CSAKDLNTDTQYF. The DNA of the CDR3 is TGCAGTGCAAAGGACCTTAACACAGATACGCAGTATTTT.

The V and J genes are TRBV4-1 and TRBJ1-1; D is unresolved. Trimming removed 3 bases at V and 1 base at J, with 9 bases between. Germline loops: CDR1 MGHRA, CDR2 YSYEKL. This CDR3 has 14 residues. CDR3 bases: TGCGCCAGCAGCCATTTAGGTGGGAACACTGAAGCTTTCTTT. Protein: CASSHLGGNTEAFF.

The V gene is TRBV7-6, the J gene TRBJ2-7; D is perhaps TRBD1 (5 bases). This CDR3 has 14 amino acids. Germline V gives CDR1 SGHVS, CDR2 FNYEAQ. Trimming left V 4 bases short and J 5 bases short, with 15 bases between. This CDR3 is CASSYGLGADEQYF. For the CDR3, the DNA is TGTGCCAGCAGCTATGGGCTTGGGGCGGACGAGCAGTACTTC.

The chain has TRBV6-2 or TRBV6-3 and TRBJ1-1, with D hard to call. V was trimmed by 6 bases and J by 0 bases, leaving 11 bases between them. CDR1 is MNHEY and CDR2 is SVGEGT in the germline V gene. This CDR3 region has 14 residues. CDR3 sequence: CASSPTVMNTEAFF. The CDR3 DNA sequence: TGTGCCAGCAGCCCCACAGTGATGAACACTGAAGCTTTCTTT.

This chain connects TRBV6-6 to TRBJ2-1, with 7 bases aligning to TRBD1. The CDR3 is 15 amino acids. The germline V gene encodes CDR1 MNHNY and CDR2 SVGAGI (reference sequence). V was pared by 2 bases and J by 7 bases, with 8 bases of the junction left unmatched. CDR3 region: CASSYTGVTRNEQFF. As DNA, the CDR3 is TGTGCCAGCAGTTACACAGGGGTCACGAGAAATGAGCAGTTCTTC.

The chain carries TRBV23-1 and TRBJ2-5; TRBD2 matches 10 bases. Being an ORF, TRBV23-1 has a function that is uncertain. CDR3 length: 16 residues. The V segment lost 9 bases and the J segment 5 bases; nucleotides outside the gene matches: 15. As DNA, the CDR3 is TGCGCCAGTTTCGTACTAGCGGGAAAGCCAGGGGAGACCCAGTACTTC. It encodes CASFVLAGKPGETQYF.

This chain connects TRBV19 to TRBJ1-5; 8 positions match TRBD1. Germline values: CDR1 LNHDA, CDR2 SQIVND (reference sequence). V shed 3 bases, J shed 7 bases, and the junction held 8 bases outside the gene matches. The CDR3 is 15 residues long. CDR3 DNA sequence: TGTGCCAGTAGTATCGACAGGGGATTTCGCCAGCCCCAGCATTTT. It yields the protein CASSIDRGFRQPQHF. Full variable domain (missing parts from reference TRBV19 and TRBJ1-5): DGGITQSPKYLFRKEGQNVTLSCEQNLNHDAMYWYRQDPGQGLRLIYYSQIVNDFQKGDIAEGYSVSREKKESFPLTVTSAQKNPTAFYLCASSIDRGFRQPQHFGDGTRLSIL.

This clonotype was picked up many times. This sequence joins TRBV5-5 and TRBJ1-2; a weak D match, TRBD1 (6 bases). The CDR3 runs to 14 residues. Germline V gives CDR1 SGHKS, CDR2 YYEKEE (reference sequence). V lost 6 bases, J lost 0 bases, and 12 bases lay in between. CDR3 nucleotide sequence: TGTGCCAGCACCACAGGGAGAGCTAACTATGGCTACACCTTC. This encodes CASTTGRANYGYTF.

This clonotype was detected ten times or more. The chain recombines TRBV7-8 with TRBJ2-1; 7 nucleotides line up with TRBD2. The CDR3 is 15 residues long. Germline trimming cut 3 bases from V and 5 bases from J; bases unmatched to any gene: 7. In germline, CDR1 is SGHVS, CDR2 FQNEAQ. This chain's CDR3 is CASSFLAVVDNEQFF. CDR3 bases: TGTGCCAGCAGCTTCCTAGCGGTCGTAGACAATGAGCAGTTCTTC.

In its sample, this clonotype was seen many times. The chain joins TRBV11-2 to TRBJ1-1; 8 bases are shared with TRBD1. CDR1 SGHAT and CDR2 FQNNGV come from the germline V gene. V dropped 4 bases and J dropped 4; count of bases not matched to a gene: 14. The CDR3 totals 17 residues. CDR3 in DNA: TGTGCCAGCAGCTGGAGGACAGGGTCGCCGGGACCCACTGAAGCTTTCTTT. Protein sequence: CASSWRTGSPGPTEAFF.

The chain employs TRBV11-2 and TRBJ2-5, with 7 nucleotides matching TRBD2. From germline, CDR1 is SGHAT and CDR2 FQNNGV. With V trimmed by 5 bases and J by 5 bases, 2 bases remained unmatched. CDR3 length: 12 amino acids. CDR3 amino acids: CASSRRGETQYF. CDR3 bases: TGTGCCAGCAGCCGGCGGGGGGAGACCCAGTACTTC.

This clonotype was detected many times. This sequence joins TRBV6-5 and TRBJ2-1; D unclear. V was clipped by 0 bases and J by 7 bases, with 13 bases between them. The CDR3 is 15 residues long. Germline V gives CDR1 MNHEY, CDR2 SVGAGI. CDR3 DNA: TGTGCCAGCAGTTACTCTCATCGGCTGACAAATGAGCAGTTCTTC. This gives the protein CASSYSHRLTNEQFF.

The V call is TRBV19, the J call TRBJ1-1; tentative D call: TRBD1 (6 bases). The length of the CDR3 is 12 residues. V shed 10 bases and J shed 3 bases, with 12 bases lying between them. Germline loops: CDR1 LNHDA, CDR2 SQIVND (reference sequence). CDR3 bases: TGTGCCACCAGGGGAAGTTACACTGAAGCTTTCTTT. Its protein product is CATRGSYTEAFF.

There are many counts of this clonotype. V and J are TRBV7-2 and TRBJ1-4; TRBD1 matches at 7 bases. Per the germline V gene, CDR1 is SGHTA and CDR2 is FQGNSA. Germline trimming cut 5 bases from V and 2 bases from J; bases unmatched to any gene: 2. The CDR3 totals 14 residues. In DNA form, the CDR3 reads TGTGCCAGCAGCCCACAGGGGACTAATGAAAAACTGTTTTTT. This gives the protein CASSPQGTNEKLFF. Variable domain in full (rest from reference TRBV7-2 and TRBJ1-4): GAGVSQSPSNKVTEKGKDVELRCDPISGHTALYWYRQSLGQGLEFLIYFQGNSAPDKSGLPSDRFSAERTGGSVSTLTIQRTQQEDSAVYLCASSPQGTNEKLFFGSGTQLSVL.

This clonotype appeared a few times. V usage is TRBV3-1 and J usage is TRBJ1-3; no reliable D call. CDR3 size: 12 residues. V gave up 4 bases and J gave up 8 bases, with 9 bases separating them. Germline CDR1 LGHDT, CDR2 YNNKEL (reference sequence). This chain's CDR3 is CASSRQSDTIYF. CDR3 DNA: TGTGCCAGCAGCCGGCAGAGCGACACCATATATTTT.